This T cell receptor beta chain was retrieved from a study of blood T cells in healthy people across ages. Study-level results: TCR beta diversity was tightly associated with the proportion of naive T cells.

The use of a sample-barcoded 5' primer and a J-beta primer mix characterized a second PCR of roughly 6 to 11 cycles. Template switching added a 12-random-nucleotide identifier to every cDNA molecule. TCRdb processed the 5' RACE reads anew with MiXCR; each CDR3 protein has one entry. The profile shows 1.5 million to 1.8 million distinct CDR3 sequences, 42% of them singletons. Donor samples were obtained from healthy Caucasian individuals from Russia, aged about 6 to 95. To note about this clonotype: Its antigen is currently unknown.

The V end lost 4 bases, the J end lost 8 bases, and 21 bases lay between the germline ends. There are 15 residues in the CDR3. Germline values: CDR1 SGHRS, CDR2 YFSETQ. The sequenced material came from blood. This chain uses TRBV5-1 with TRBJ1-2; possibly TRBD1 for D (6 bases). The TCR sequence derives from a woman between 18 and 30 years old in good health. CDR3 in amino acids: CASSADSALTYGYTF. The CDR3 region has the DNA TGCGCCAGCAGCGCGGACAGTGCCCTAACGTACGGCTACACCTTC.